The 5 T cell receptor beta chains in this list originate from one sample, sequenced in a study of Graves' ophthalmopathy and Graves' hyperthyroidism. CDR3 regions of TCR beta were amplified from RNA transcripts. In the first round, RT-PCR was carried out with HTBI primers, and a multiplex PCR formed the second round. A single record per CDR3 protein comes from TCRdb applying MiXCR to the multiplex PCR reads. Among just over 600,000 distinct CDR3 sequences listed, 22% were seen once. The sequencing input was peripheral blood. The receptors derive from a woman aged 18-35 years with stable Graves' hyperthyroidism. Some clones in this sample may be carry-over from other donors' samples.

The chain joins TRBV19 to TRBJ2-6, with D perhaps matching TRBD1 (5 bases). The CDR3 is 17 amino acids. The germline CDR1 and CDR2 sequences are LNHDA and SQIVND (reference sequence). Between the trimmed V and J ends, which lost 7 bases and 0 bases, there was a span of 16 bases. Written as DNA, the CDR3 is TGTGCCAGTATCTCAAGCAGGGTAAACTCTGGGGCCAACGTCCTGACTTTC. This sequence encodes CASISSRVNSGANVLTF. Supplemented by reference TRBV19 and TRBJ2-6, the full variable domain reads DGGITQSPKYLFRKEGQNVTLSCEQNLNHDAMYWYRQDPGQGLRLIYYSQIVNDFQKGDIAEGYSVSREKKESFPLTVTSAQKNPTAFYLCASISSRVNSGANVLTFGAGSRLTVL.

In this sample, this clonotype turned up many times. V usage is TRBV4-1 and J usage is TRBJ1-2; the D is unclear. With 0 bases removed from V and 3 bases from J, the gap between germline ends came to 11 bases. CDR3 length equals 15 residues. Looked up from germline, CDR1 is MGHRA and CDR2 is YSYEKL. The CDR3, as DNA: TGCGCCAGCAGCCAAGAGAGGTCGGGGTACTATGGCTACACCTTC. Translation gives CASSQERSGYYGYTF.

This clonotype has at least ten counts. V is TRBV19 and J is TRBJ1-5; TRBD1 matches at 7 bases. V lost 7 bases to trimming and J lost 4 bases; unmatched junction nucleotides: 7. Germline V gives CDR1 LNHDA, CDR2 SQIVND (reference sequence). There are 14 residues in the CDR3. DNA of the CDR3: TGTGCCAGTACTGATCAACAGGGGAATCAGCCCCAGCATTTT. It encodes CASTDQQGNQPQHF.

In this sample, this clonotype turned up many times. The chain uses TRBV6-1 and TRBJ1-5, with 7 bases aligning to TRBD1. Germline V lookup: CDR1 MNHNS, CDR2 SASEGT. After removal of 6 bases from V and 2 bases from J, the junction contained 4 bases not matched to a gene. This CDR3 contains 14 residues. This CDR3 is CASRARGRNQPQHF. CDR3 DNA sequence: TGTGCCAGCAGGGCGAGGGGGCGCAATCAGCCCCAGCATTTT.

This clonotype has at least ten counts. This chain uses TRBV12-3 or TRBV12-4 with TRBJ2-2; either TRBD1 or TRBD2 may supply D (6 bases each). The CDR3 covers 16 residues. Trimming removed 7 bases at V and 2 bases at J, with 17 bases between. CDR3 in DNA: TGTGCCAGCATTAGTAGTGGGGGGCCTAACACCGGGGAGCTGTTTTTT. Translating it yields CASISSGGPNTGELFF.